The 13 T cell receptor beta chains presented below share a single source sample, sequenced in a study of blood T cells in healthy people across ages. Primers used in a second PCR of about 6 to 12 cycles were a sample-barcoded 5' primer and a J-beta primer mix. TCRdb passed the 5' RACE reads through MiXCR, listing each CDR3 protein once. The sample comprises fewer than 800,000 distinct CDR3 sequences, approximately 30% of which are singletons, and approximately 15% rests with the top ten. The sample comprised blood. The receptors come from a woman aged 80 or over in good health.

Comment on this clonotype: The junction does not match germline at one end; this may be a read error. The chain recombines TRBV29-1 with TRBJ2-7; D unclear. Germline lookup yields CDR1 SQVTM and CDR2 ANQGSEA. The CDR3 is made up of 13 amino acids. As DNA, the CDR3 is TGCAGCGTCCTAAAGAGGTTCTCCTACGGGCAGTACTTC. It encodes CSVLKRFSYGQYF.

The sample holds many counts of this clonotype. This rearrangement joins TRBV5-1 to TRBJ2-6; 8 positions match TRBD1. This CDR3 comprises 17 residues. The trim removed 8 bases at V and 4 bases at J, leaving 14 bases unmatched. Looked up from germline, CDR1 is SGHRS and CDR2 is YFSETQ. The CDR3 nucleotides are TGCGCCAGTTCTGTTTTAGGACAGGGATCAGGGGCCAACGTCCTGACTTTC. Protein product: CASSVLGQGSGANVLTF.

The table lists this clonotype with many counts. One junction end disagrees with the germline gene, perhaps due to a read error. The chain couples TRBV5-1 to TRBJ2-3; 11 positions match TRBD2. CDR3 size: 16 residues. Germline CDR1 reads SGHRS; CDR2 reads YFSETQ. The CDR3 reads CASSFYSGGATDTQYF. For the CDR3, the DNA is TGTGCCAGCAGCTTTTATAGCGGGGGGGCGACAGATACGCAGTATTTT.

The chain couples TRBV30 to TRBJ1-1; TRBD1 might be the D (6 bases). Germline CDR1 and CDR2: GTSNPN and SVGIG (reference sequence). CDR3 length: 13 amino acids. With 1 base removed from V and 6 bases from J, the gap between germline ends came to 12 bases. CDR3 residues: CAWSEYRVSEAFF. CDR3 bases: TGTGCCTGGAGTGAATACAGGGTGTCTGAAGCTTTCTTT.

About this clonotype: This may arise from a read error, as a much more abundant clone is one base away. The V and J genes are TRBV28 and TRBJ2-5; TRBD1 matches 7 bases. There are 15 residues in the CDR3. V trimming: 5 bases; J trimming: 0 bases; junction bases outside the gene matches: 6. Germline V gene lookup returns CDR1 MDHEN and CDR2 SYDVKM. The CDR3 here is CASSENRGNQETQYF. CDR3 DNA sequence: TGTGCCAGCAGTGAGAACAGGGGAAACCAAGAGACCCAGTACTTC.

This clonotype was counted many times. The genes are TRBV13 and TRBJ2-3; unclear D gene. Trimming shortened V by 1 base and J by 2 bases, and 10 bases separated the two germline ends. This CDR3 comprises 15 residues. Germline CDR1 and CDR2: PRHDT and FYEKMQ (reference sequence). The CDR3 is CASSLAPSPTDTQYF. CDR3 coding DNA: TGTGCCAGCAGCTTAGCCCCGAGTCCCACAGATACGCAGTATTTT.

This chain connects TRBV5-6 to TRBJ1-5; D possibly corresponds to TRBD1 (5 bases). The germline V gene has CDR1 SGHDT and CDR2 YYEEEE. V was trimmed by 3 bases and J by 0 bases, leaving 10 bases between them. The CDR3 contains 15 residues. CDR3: CASSSTGYSNQPQHF. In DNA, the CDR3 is TGTGCCAGCAGCTCCACAGGCTATAGCAATCAGCCCCAGCATTTT.

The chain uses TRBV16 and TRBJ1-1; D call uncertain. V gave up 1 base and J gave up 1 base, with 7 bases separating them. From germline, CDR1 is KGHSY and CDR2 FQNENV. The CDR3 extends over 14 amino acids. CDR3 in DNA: TGTGCCAGCAGCCAATTAAGACAGAACACTGAAGCTTTCTTT. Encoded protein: CASSQLRQNTEAFF.

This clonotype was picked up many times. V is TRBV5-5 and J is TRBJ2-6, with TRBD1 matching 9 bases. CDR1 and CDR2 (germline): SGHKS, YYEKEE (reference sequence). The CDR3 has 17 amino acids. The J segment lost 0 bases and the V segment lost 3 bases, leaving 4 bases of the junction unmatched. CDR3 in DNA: TGTGCCAGCAGCTCGGGACAGGGCTTCTCTGGGGCCAACGTCCTGACTTTC. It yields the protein CASSSGQGFSGANVLTF.

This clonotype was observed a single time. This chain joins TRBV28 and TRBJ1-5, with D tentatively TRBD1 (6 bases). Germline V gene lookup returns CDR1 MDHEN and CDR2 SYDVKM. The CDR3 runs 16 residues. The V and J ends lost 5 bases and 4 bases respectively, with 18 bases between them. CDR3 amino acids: CASSTLTGMWNQPQHF. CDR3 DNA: TGTGCCAGCAGTACCCTTACAGGGATGTGGAATCAGCCCCAGCATTTT.

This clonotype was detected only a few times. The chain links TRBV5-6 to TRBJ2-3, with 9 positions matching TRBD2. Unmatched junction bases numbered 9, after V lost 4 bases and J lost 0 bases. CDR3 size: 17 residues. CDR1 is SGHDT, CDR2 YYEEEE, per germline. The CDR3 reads CASSNSGTSRSTDTQYF. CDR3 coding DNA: TGTGCCAGCAGCAACTCCGGGACTAGCAGGAGCACAGATACGCAGTATTTT.

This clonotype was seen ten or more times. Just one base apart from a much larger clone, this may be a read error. The CDR3 region is CASSLAGAYSEQFF. The DNA for the CDR3 is TGTGCCAGCAGCTTAGCGGGGGCGTACAGTGAGCAGTTCTTC. The V and J genes are TRBV7-2 and TRBJ2-1, with D maybe TRBD1 (6 bases). CDR3 length equals 14 residues. The germline gives CDR1 SGHTA, CDR2 FQGNSA.

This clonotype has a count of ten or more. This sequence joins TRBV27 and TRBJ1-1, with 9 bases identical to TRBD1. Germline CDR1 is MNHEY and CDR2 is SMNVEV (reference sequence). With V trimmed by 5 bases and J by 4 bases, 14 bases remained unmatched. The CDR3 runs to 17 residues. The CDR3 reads CASSPLPPGQGGTEAFF. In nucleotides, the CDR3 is TGTGCCAGCAGTCCGCTTCCCCCGGGACAGGGAGGCACTGAAGCTTTCTTT.